Below are 23 T cell receptor beta chains sequenced from a single sample in a study of T cell repertoires in cytomegalovirus infection (dated by TCRdb to the late 2010s). Their antigens remain unidentified. Sequencing instrument: Illumina HiSeq 1500. The public reads were reprocessed in TCRdb via fastp at Q25 and MiXCR, keeping in-frame beta chains. Every CDR3 protein is listed once, alongside the most common genes and DNA of its rows. Here the sample has roughly 920,000 distinct CDR3 sequences; 25% to 40% occur a single time. Roughly 13% of the sample rests with the top ten. This specimen's treatment or condition label, interpreted: in vitro stimulation with specific CMV peptide epitopes to enrich CMV-specific T cells. Sample: cultured CD8+ T cells from PBMCs, taken from culture after CMV antigen stimulation. These receptors were obtained from a human donor in good health (CMV status not recorded). Some clones in this sample may be carry-over from other donors' samples.

This clonotype was recorded at least ten times. This rearrangement joins TRBV7-9 to TRBJ1-2, with D perhaps matching TRBD1 (5 bases). CDR3 length: 13 residues. Trimming cost V 4 bases and J 2 bases, with 8 bases left between them. Germline loops: CDR1 SEHNR, CDR2 FQNEAQ (reference sequence). For the CDR3, the DNA is TGTGCCAGCAGCTCGACAGTAAACTATGGCTACACCTTC. Amino acid sequence: CASSSTVNYGYTF.

This clonotype was seen a handful of times. The rearrangement uses TRBV7-9 and TRBJ1-1; weak D call: TRBD1 (5 bases). Germline CDR1 reads SEHNR; CDR2 reads FQNEAQ (reference sequence). The CDR3 covers 14 residues. V was clipped by 5 bases and J by 4 bases, with 14 bases between them. CDR3 DNA: TGTGCCAGCAGCCCCCGGGGGGGGGGCACTGAAGCTTTCTTT. Translating gives CASSPRGGGTEAFF.

Ten or more counts support this clonotype. V gene TRBV20-1 combines with J gene TRBJ1-1; possibly TRBD1 for D (5 bases). The CDR3 is 14 amino acids. Germline assignment: CDR1 DFQATT and CDR2 SNEGSKA (reference sequence). Trimming cost V 6 bases and J 0 bases, with 14 bases left between them. CDR3 in amino acids: CSAIRGGMNTEAFF. The CDR3 DNA follows: TGCAGTGCCATCCGGGGGGGGATGAACACTGAAGCTTTCTTT.

Of note for this clonotype: A read error is the likely source, as a far larger clone sits one nucleotide away. V is TRBV6-1 and J is TRBJ2-1; D gene ambiguous. Trimming removed 7 bases at V and 6 bases at J, with 4 bases between. The CDR3 length is 10 residues. Germline values: CDR1 MNHNS, CDR2 SASEGT. CDR3 sequence reads: CASISNEQFF. The CDR3 region has the DNA TGTGCCAGCATTAGCAATGAGCAGTTCTTC.

This clonotype has a handful of counts. The chain employs TRBV6-1 and TRBJ1-5, with unresolved D. CDR3 length: 12 amino acids. Germline assignment: CDR1 MNHNS and CDR2 SASEGT. Trimming stripped 9 bases from V and 4 bases from J, with 10 bases between. This CDR3 reads CASGEENQPQHF. The CDR3 DNA reads TGTGCCAGTGGGGAAGAGAATCAGCCCCAGCATTTT.

This clonotype was seen many times. The chain carries TRBV6-2 or TRBV6-3 and TRBJ2-6; D may be TRBD1 or TRBD2 (5 bases each). Germline loops: CDR1 MNHEY, CDR2 SVGEGT. The CDR3 loop spans 15 amino acids. The ends were cut back, 10 bases at V and 0 bases at J, with 13 bases in the middle. CDR3 in DNA: TGTGCCACCGGGACCCGAAGCTCTGGGGCCAACGTCCTGACTTTC. Translation gives CATGTRSSGANVLTF.

This clonotype has more than one count but fewer than ten. The rearrangement joins TRBV10-3 to TRBJ2-1; possible D gene TRBD2, 7 bases. CDR3 size: 16 residues. Deletions cut 0 bases from V and 2 bases from J, with 11 bases between. Looked up from germline, CDR1 is ENHRY and CDR2 is SYGVKD. For the CDR3, the DNA is TGTGCCATCAGTGAGTCTGGGGGGGGCCCCTACAATGAGCAGTTCTTC. This codes for CAISESGGGPYNEQFF.

This rearrangement joins TRBV7-9 to TRBJ2-3; weak D call: TRBD2 (5 bases). CDR1 is SEHNR, CDR2 FQNEAQ, per germline (reference sequence). CDR3 size: 15 residues. Deletions cut 3 bases from V and 6 bases from J, with 16 bases between. The CDR3 protein is CASSLTRRSVDTQYF. The CDR3 DNA follows: TGTGCCAGCAGCTTGACTCGGAGGAGCGTTGATACGCAGTATTTT.

This clonotype was picked up one time. This could be a read error, since a much larger clone is one nucleotide away. This CDR3 is missing its conserved last phenylalanine or tryptophan, likely due to a read error. This sequence joins TRBV7-2 and TRBJ1-2, with D possibly TRBD1 on 5 matching bases. The CDR3 covers 13 residues. Deletions cut 1 base from V and 7 bases from J, with 10 bases between. Germline V CDR1 and CDR2: SGHTA, FQGNSA. CDR3 bases: TGTGCCAGCAGCTTAGGGGGCGCGGGTGGCTACACCATC. Translated: CASSLGGAGGYTI.

This clonotype was seen a few times. The chain links TRBV6-1 to TRBJ2-3, with D unclear. With 6 bases removed from V and 2 bases from J, the gap between germline ends came to 12 bases. The CDR3 length is 14 residues. Germline assignment: CDR1 MNHNS and CDR2 SASEGT. CDR3 residues: CASSLIPHTDTQYF. For the CDR3, the DNA is TGTGCCAGCAGCCTGATACCTCACACAGATACGCAGTATTTT.

The genes are TRBV9 and TRBJ2-5, with TRBD2 matching over 8 bases. This CDR3 has 15 amino acids. In germline, CDR1 is SGDLS, CDR2 YYNGEE. The J segment lost 2 bases and the V segment lost 3 bases, leaving 6 bases of the junction unmatched. CDR3: CASSEAGEWQETQYF. The CDR3 DNA follows: TGTGCCAGCAGCGAAGCGGGGGAATGGCAAGAGACCCAGTACTTC.

For this clonotype: Given a much more abundant clone one base away, this may be a read error. V usage is TRBV7-9 and J usage is TRBJ2-3; TRBD1 might be the D (6 bases). This CDR3 has 17 residues. The germline V and J ends were trimmed by 2 bases and 2 bases, with 17 bases remaining between them. Per the germline V gene, CDR1 is SEHNR and CDR2 is FQNEAQ (reference sequence). DNA for the CDR3: TGTGCCAGCAGCTTACGACAGGACTTAATCTACACAGATACGCAGTATTTT. Translated: CASSLRQDLIYTDTQYF.

In its sample, this clonotype was seen a few times. The J gene is TRBJ1-1, the V gene TRBV19, with no clear D. Trimming took 3 bases from V and 6 from J, leaving 14 bases between them. This CDR3 spans 14 amino acids. Looked up from germline, CDR1 is LNHDA and CDR2 is SQIVND (reference sequence). The CDR3 spells CASSIRAGGAEAFF. For the CDR3, the DNA is TGTGCCAGTAGTATTCGGGCGGGCGGCGCTGAAGCTTTCTTT.

This clonotype has just a few counts. The V gene is TRBV6-1, the J gene TRBJ2-6; tentative D call: TRBD1 (5 bases). The CDR3 is 16 amino acids. Deletions cut 7 bases from V and 3 bases from J, with 16 bases between. Germline values: CDR1 MNHNS, CDR2 SASEGT. The CDR3: CASNPAGWGGANVLTF. DNA of the CDR3: TGTGCCAGCAACCCGGCAGGGTGGGGTGGGGCCAACGTCCTGACTTTC.

This clonotype was found a few times. The chain combines TRBV7-6 with TRBJ2-2; D is uncertain. From germline, CDR1 is SGHVS and CDR2 FNYEAQ. The CDR3 length is 15 residues. Trimming pared 5 bases from V and 3 bases from J, leaving 13 bases between. CDR3 residues: CASSPTPLYTGELFF. CDR3 sequence (DNA): TGTGCCAGCAGCCCGACCCCCTTGTACACCGGGGAGCTGTTTTTT.

The chain recombines TRBV12-3 or TRBV12-4 with TRBJ2-5; D gene uncertain. This CDR3 is 14 amino acids long. The V end was cut by 7 bases, the J end by 4 bases, with 16 bases between. CDR3 DNA: TGTGCCAGCACAGCGAGCGAGAGGTCAGAGACCCAGTACTTC. It codes for CASTASERSETQYF.

This clonotype has a handful of counts. The chain joins TRBV6-1 to TRBJ2-7; perhaps TRBD2 as D (7 bases). The germline gives CDR1 MNHNS, CDR2 SASEGT. The CDR3 length is 15 residues. V was pared by 0 bases and J by 7 bases, with 16 bases between. Here the CDR3 DNA reads TGTGCCAGCAGTGAAGCGGTGCGGGGGCCGTTAGAGCAGTACTTC. It specifies CASSEAVRGPLEQYF.

This clonotype was recorded many times. The genes are TRBV7-6 and TRBJ2-2; 8 nucleotides align to TRBD1. Germline V gene data show CDR1 as SGHVS and CDR2 as FNYEAQ. The V and J ends lost 5 bases and 5 bases, in that order; junction bases with no gene match: 10. This CDR3 has 16 residues. The CDR3 is CASSPPGTGRTGELFF. The CDR3 nucleotides read TGTGCCAGCAGCCCGCCCGGGACAGGCCGGACCGGGGAGCTGTTTTTT.

For the CDR3, the DNA is TGCGCCAGCAGCCGATCGACAGGGGAGAACACTGAAGCTTTCTTT. Protein product: CASSRSTGENTEAFF. The rearrangement joins TRBV4-1 to TRBJ1-1; TRBD1 aligns across 8 bases. Germline CDR1 reads MGHRA; CDR2 reads YSYEKL. The trim removed 4 bases at V and 1 base at J, leaving 5 bases unmatched. The CDR3 has 15 residues.

This clonotype was found many times. The CDR3: CASSLLAGDQETQYF. The CDR3 DNA reads TGTGCCAGCAGTTTGCTAGCGGGGGACCAAGAGACCCAGTACTTC. The rearrangement links TRBV12-3 or TRBV12-4 to TRBJ2-5; 10 nucleotides match TRBD2. The CDR3 loop spans 15 amino acids. V lost 3 bases to trimming and J lost 0 bases; unmatched junction nucleotides: 1.

This clonotype was counted many times. The chain has TRBV7-9 and TRBJ2-7; weak D call: TRBD1 (6 bases). This CDR3 spans 16 amino acids. Germline CDR1 SEHNR, CDR2 FQNEAQ (reference sequence). V was pared by 2 bases and J by 0 bases, with 14 bases between. The CDR3 sequence is CASSLRLAGDSYEQYF. CDR3 coding DNA: TGTGCCAGCAGCTTACGCTTGGCAGGGGACTCCTACGAGCAGTACTTC.

The V gene is TRBV19, the J gene TRBJ1-1; tentative D call: TRBD1 (6 bases). CDR3 length: 15 residues. Germline V CDR1 and CDR2: LNHDA, SQIVND (reference sequence). V was trimmed by 3 bases and J by 4 bases, leaving 15 bases between them. The CDR3 sequence: CASSMVRGPVTEAFF. The CDR3, as DNA: TGTGCCAGTAGTATGGTCCGGGGGCCGGTCACTGAAGCTTTCTTT.

The genes are TRBV6-1 and TRBJ1-6, with D maybe TRBD1 (5 bases). V was shortened by 11 bases and J by 0 bases, with 23 bases between the two germline ends. The CDR3 length is 18 residues. Germline V lookup: CDR1 MNHNS, CDR2 SASEGT. CDR3 sequence (DNA): TGTGCCGTCAAGGGTGAGGGGCAGGCGAGCTCCTATAATTCACCCCTCCACTTT. It is translated as CAVKGEGQASSYNSPLHF.